These T cell receptor beta chains were read from a single sample in a study of blood T cell repertoires in COVID-19. Here immunoSEQ multiplex PCR was the method, and the copy in TCRdb shows in-frame clones only, minus some. In the table there are around 400,000 clones, approximately 91% of which are singletons. The sample taken for sequencing was PBMCs or T cells enriched from blood (not recorded which). The receptors stem from a woman aged 40 to 50 who had been exposed to COVID-19. The CDR3 runs from the conserved cysteine through the conserved F or W. Fields, in order: clone size, V gene, J gene, D gene, CDR3 protein, CDR3 DNA. A D gene is named only where the DNA matches it firmly. Clone size appears in some rows only: once, few, many, or a class for an expanded clone.

clone_size: NA
v_call: TRBV7-2
j_call: TRBJ1-2
d_call: TRBD1
cdr3_aa: CASSLVPTGGLGYTF
cdr3_nt: TGTGCCAGCAGCTTAGTTCCGACAGGGGGCCTCGGCTACACCTTC

clone_size: NA
v_call: TRBV10-3
j_call: TRBJ2-7
d_call: TRBD2
cdr3_aa: CAIAGGAYEQYF
cdr3_nt: TGTGCCATAGCGGGAGGGGCCTACGAGCAGTACTTC

clone_size: many
v_call: TRBV15
j_call: TRBJ1-4
d_call: NA
cdr3_aa: CATSRDRRDVGEKLFF
cdr3_nt: TGTGCCACCAGCAGAGACAGGCGGGATGTTGGTGAAAAACTGTTTTTT

clone_size: NA
v_call: TRBV7-2
j_call: TRBJ1-2
d_call: NA
cdr3_aa: CASSLVSGRPRVGYGYTF
cdr3_nt: TGTGCCAGCAGCTTAGTTTCAGGTCGTCCGAGGGTTGGCTATGGCTACACCTTC

clone_size: NA
v_call: TRBV7-9
j_call: TRBJ2-5
d_call: TRBD2
cdr3_aa: CASSSRPRGRAETQYF
cdr3_nt: TGTGCCAGCAGCTCACGGCCGCGGGGGAGAGCTGAGACCCAGTACTTC

clone_size: NA
v_call: TRBV24-1
j_call: TRBJ1-2
d_call: NA
cdr3_aa: CATSDPRGGYTF
cdr3_nt: TGTGCCACCAGTGATCCTCGGGGTGGCTACACCTTC

clone_size: NA
v_call: TRBV30
j_call: TRBJ2-1
d_call: TRBD2
cdr3_aa: CAWSPLAGGLNEQFF
cdr3_nt: TGTGCCTGGAGCCCACTAGCGGGGGGGCTGAATGAGCAGTTCTTC

clone_size: once
v_call: TRBV7-9
j_call: TRBJ1-5
d_call: TRBD1
cdr3_aa: CASSARGEYQPQHF
cdr3_nt: TGTGCCAGCAGCGCCAGGGGGGAATATCAGCCCCAGCATTTT

clone_size: NA
v_call: TRBV11-3
j_call: TRBJ1-2
d_call: NA
cdr3_aa: CASSFGSRANYGYTF
cdr3_nt: TGTGCCAGCAGCTTTGGTTCGCGGGCTAACTATGGCTACACCTTC

clone_size: NA
v_call: TRBV6-6
j_call: TRBJ1-2
d_call: NA
cdr3_aa: CASRGFDGYTF
cdr3_nt: TGTGCCAGCCGCGGGTTTGATGGCTACACCTTC

clone_size: NA
v_call: TRBV30
j_call: TRBJ1-2
d_call: NA
cdr3_aa: CACVRDNYGYTF
cdr3_nt: TGTGCCTGCGTCAGGGATAACTATGGCTACACCTTC

clone_size: NA
v_call: TRBV30
j_call: TRBJ2-7
d_call: NA
cdr3_aa: CAWSPSPLSYEQYF
cdr3_nt: TGTGCCTGGAGTCCTTCGCCCCTATCCTACGAGCAGTACTTC

clone_size: NA
v_call: TRBV5-1
j_call: TRBJ2-7
d_call: TRBD1
cdr3_aa: CASSLLLTGGYEQYF
cdr3_nt: TGCGCCAGCAGCTTGTTGTTGACAGGGGGCTACGAGCAGTACTTC

clone_size: NA
v_call: TRBV7-9
j_call: TRBJ2-1
d_call: NA
cdr3_aa: CASSLGAAILNEQFF
cdr3_nt: TGTGCCAGCAGCTTAGGGGCTGCTATTCTCAATGAGCAGTTCTTC

clone_size: once
v_call: TRBV29-1
j_call: TRBJ1-2
d_call: NA
cdr3_aa: CSVGWDSNYGYTF
cdr3_nt: TGCAGCGTTGGATGGGACTCCAACTATGGCTACACCTTC

clone_size: NA
v_call: TRBV19
j_call: TRBJ1-5
d_call: TRBD1
cdr3_aa: CASNDRGPSPNQPQHF
cdr3_nt: TGTGCCAGTAACGACAGGGGCCCCTCTCCTAATCAGCCCCAGCATTTT